This is a list of T cell receptor beta chains from one sample in a study of cytomegalovirus exposure and HLA in healthy donors. The protocol was immunoSEQ multiplex PCR, while the TCRdb copy is restricted to in-frame clones and leaves out a portion. The profile shows under 200,000 clones, roughly 96% of them singletons. Sequenced input: PBMCs. These receptors were obtained from a woman younger than 30 in good health and CMV-seronegative. Both conserved end residues are part of each CDR3. D genes are given only for firm matches.

v_call	d_call	cdr3_length	j_call	cdr3_aa
TRBV6-5	-	15	TRBJ1-6	CASRPDRSYNSPLHF
TRBV4-2	-	13	TRBJ1-6	CASSQVTDSPLHF
TRBV2	-	12	TRBJ1-1	CASSAGNTEAFF
TRBV2	-	12	TRBJ1-2	CASSARNYGYTF
TRBV27	TRBD2	14	TRBJ2-1	CATGLAGSYNEQFF
TRBV29-1	TRBD1	16	TRBJ2-3	CSVVGADRGGRDTQYF
TRBV5-8	-	15	TRBJ1-5	CASSPKDSYNQPQHF
TRBV6-1	TRBD1	15	TRBJ2-7	CASRSTGQGAYEQYF
TRBV6-6	TRBD1	13	TRBJ2-5	CASHRGPLETQYF
TRBV7-3	TRBD1	16	TRBJ1-6	CASSLRDRGENSPLHF
TRBV27	-	14	TRBJ2-2	CASSARANTGELFF
TRBV7-9	-	13	TRBJ1-4	CASGEAPNEKLFF
TRBV7-9	TRBD1	14	TRBJ1-2	CASSSRDRPYGYTF
TRBV9	TRBD2	16	TRBJ2-3	CASSGSLRGDTDTQYF
TRBV7-2	-	17	TRBJ2-6	CATISVGGISGANVLTF
TRBV5-1	TRBD2	14	TRBJ2-1	CASSLLTSGSEQFF
TRBV4-3	-	17	TRBJ2-1	CASSQDSEWTLANEQFF
TRBV2	-	10	TRBJ1-2	CASRGDWIHF
TRBV7-9	-	15	TRBJ1-2	CASSLSQGNNYGYTF
TRBV28	-	14	TRBJ1-1	CASSSQLGGTEAFF
TRBV4-3	-	14	TRBJ1-2	CASSHRREGYGYTF
TRBV5-4	-	13	TRBJ2-1	CASSLATVNEQFF
TRBV7-8	TRBD2	21	TRBJ2-1	CASSPRRSGLAHFKSYNEQFF
TRBV6-5	-	15	TRBJ2-7	CASSYSLDSGYEQYF
TRBV6-1	-	12	TRBJ2-7	CASSRTLYEQYF
TRBV7-3	TRBD2	16	TRBJ2-2	CASSPGTSLLTGELFF
TRBV10-3	-	13	TRBJ1-2	CASSIDSSYGYTF
TRBV19	-	15	TRBJ1-5	CASSIASFSNQPQHF
TRBV19	TRBD2	13	TRBJ2-3	CASRSGGMDTQYF
TRBV7-2	-	12	TRBJ1-1	CASSPYSTEAFF
TRBV2	-	13	TRBJ1-3	CASNPGSGNTIYF
TRBV9	-	18	TRBJ2-2	CASSPAPDSLTNTGELFF
TRBV11-3	-	13	TRBJ2-3	CASSRLRADTQYF
TRBV27	-	11	TRBJ1-1	CASRGATEAFF
TRBV5-1	-	14	TRBJ1-1	CASSPSQINTEAFF
TRBV4-1	TRBD2	18	TRBJ2-5	CASSQDFPPGGGAETQYF
TRBV5-1	-	15	TRBJ1-4	CASSDGGLLNEKLFF
TRBV5-4	TRBD2	16	TRBJ2-5	CASSFPGTSGGETQYF
TRBV27	-	15	TRBJ2-1	CASSLSPRVHNEQFF